This entry features one TCR beta chain sequence. The CDR3 has 15 residues. V was trimmed by 6 bases and J by 3 bases, leaving 17 bases between them. Germline V gene data show CDR1 as SGHRS and CDR2 as YFSETQ. The sample originates from a study of blood T cell repertoires in COVID-19. Study-level background: Samples taken during acute and convalescent COVID-19 were collected in the United States, Italy and Spain. T cells, B-cell-depleted T cells, or PBMCs supplied cDNA or gDNA.

As handled by the study authors: The assay estimated nucleated cells by amplifying reference gene primers. Here immunoSEQ multiplex PCR was the method, and the copy in TCRdb shows in-frame clones only, minus some. For V, J and clone size, that table is used; D and trimming come from the DNA. Among under 250,000 clones listed, approximately 83% were seen once. The sequence was collected from a man at least 80 years old with acute or convalescent COVID-19. Specimen: peripheral blood. This chain connects TRBV5-1 to TRBJ2-3; maybe TRBD1 (6 bases). As DNA, the CDR3 is TGCGCCAGCAAGGGGGATTGGGGAAGGACAGATACGCAGTATTTT. Protein product: CASKGDWGRTDTQYF.